The 18 T cell receptor beta chains reported below all come from one sample, sequenced in a study of blood T cell repertoires in COVID-19 (dated by TCRdb to about 2020). Preparation of the library involved the immunoSEQ multiplex PCR assay. In its TCRdb copy, this immuneACCESS table keeps in-frame sequences only and misses some clones. Where compared with another copy, unresolved V genes explain less than half of these, and the others have no known cause. A total of a few hundred thousand clones appear in this sample, roughly 89% of them only once. The ten largest clones take up about 4.5% of the sample. Source material: PBMCs or T cells enriched from blood (not recorded which). The source of these receptors is a woman younger than 35 with acute COVID-19.

The V gene is TRBV5-1, the J gene TRBJ2-5, with a tentative D call TRBD1 (5 bases). CDR3 size: 14 residues. CDR1 is SGHRS and CDR2 is YFSETQ in the germline V gene. Trimming removed 0 bases at V and 4 bases at J, with 10 bases between. The CDR3 sequence is CASSLARQGETQYF. Here the CDR3 DNA reads TGCGCCAGCAGCTTGGCCAGGCAGGGAGAGACCCAGTACTTC.

This rearrangement joins TRBV2 to TRBJ1-6; 8 nucleotides line up with TRBD1. Germline assignment: CDR1 SNHLY and CDR2 FYNNEI. The J segment lost 6 bases and the V segment lost 6 bases, leaving 4 bases of the junction unmatched. CDR3 size: 14 residues. The CDR3 region has the DNA TGTGCCAGCAGACCCAGGGGGCTTAATTCACCCCTCCACTTT. This sequence encodes CASRPRGLNSPLHF.

The rearrangement joins TRBV6-5 to TRBJ1-4; TRBD1 aligns across 8 bases. The CDR3 has 14 amino acids. V was pared by 8 bases and J by 7 bases, with 9 bases of the junction left unmatched. Germline V gene lookup returns CDR1 MNHEY and CDR2 SVGAGI. The CDR3 sequence: CASGIDRGVEKLFF. DNA for the CDR3: TGTGCCAGCGGTATAGACAGGGGTGTTGAAAAACTGTTTTTT.

This chain joins TRBV10-3 and TRBJ2-7, with 7 nucleotides matching TRBD1. This CDR3 has 17 residues. CDR1 is ENHRY and CDR2 is SYGVKD in the germline V gene. Trimming removed 0 bases from V and 4 bases from J; junction bases left unmatched: 12. The CDR3 bases are TGTGCCATCAGTGAGTCTCGATTTGCAGGGGGAGTTTACGAGCAGTACTTC. Its translation is CAISESRFAGGVYEQYF.

The chain recombines TRBV5-1 with TRBJ1-2, with 8 bases matching TRBD1. The CDR3 is 14 residues long. Trimming removed 7 bases from V and 6 bases from J; junction bases left unmatched: 11. Germline V lookup: CDR1 SGHRS, CDR2 YFSETQ. The CDR3 is CASAETGDGDGYTF. DNA of the CDR3: TGCGCCAGCGCCGAGACAGGGGATGGGGATGGCTACACCTTC.

The rearrangement uses TRBV27 and TRBJ1-6; no clear D. The CDR3 covers 15 residues. Trimming stripped 2 bases from V and 7 bases from J, with 12 bases between. The germline V gene has CDR1 MNHEY and CDR2 SMNVEV (reference sequence). The CDR3 here is CASSLEPGLNSPLHF. The CDR3 region has the DNA TGTGCCAGCAGTTTAGAGCCGGGTCTCAATTCACCCCTCCACTTT.

The chain combines TRBV20-1 with TRBJ1-1; perhaps TRBD1 as D (5 bases). Germline CDR1 DFQATT, CDR2 SNEGSKA (reference sequence). With 5 bases removed from V and 3 bases from J, the gap between germline ends came to 16 bases. The CDR3 extends over 14 amino acids. DNA for the CDR3: TGCAGTGCTCGTGGCGGGGGGGGTGACACTGAAGCTTTCTTT. Translating gives CSARGGGGDTEAFF.

The V gene is TRBV5-4, the J gene TRBJ1-2; D is possibly TRBD1 (6 bases). Trimming left V 0 bases short and J 2 bases short, with 23 bases between. This CDR3 has 19 amino acids. The germline V gene has CDR1 SGHNT and CDR2 YYREEE (reference sequence). The CDR3 sequence: CASSLDFGRGDTSNYGYTF. DNA for the CDR3: TGTGCCAGCAGCTTGGACTTTGGGCGGGGGGACACCTCCAACTATGGCTACACCTTC.

This clone was counted once. V gene TRBV6-1 combines with J gene TRBJ1-5, with D perhaps TRBD1 (5 bases). V shed 3 bases and J shed 5 bases, with 11 bases lying between them. The CDR3 covers 14 residues. Germline V gene lookup returns CDR1 MNHNS and CDR2 SASEGT. This chain's CDR3 is CASSESGTHQPQHF. Written as DNA, the CDR3 is TGTGCCAGCAGTGAGAGTGGGACTCATCAGCCCCAGCATTTT.

V gene TRBV28 combines with J gene TRBJ1-1; possible D gene TRBD1, 6 bases. The CDR3 loop spans 15 amino acids. The germline CDR1 and CDR2 sequences are MDHEN and SYDVKM. Trimming stripped 7 bases from V and 0 bases from J, with 15 bases between. The DNA of the CDR3 is TGTGCCAGCACCCCGGGGGGGGGCATGAACACTGAAGCTTTCTTT. Translation gives CASTPGGGMNTEAFF. Variable domain in full (rest from reference TRBV28 and TRBJ1-1): DVKVTQSSRYLVKRTGEKVFLECVQDMDHENMFWYRQDPGLGLRLIYFSYDVKMKEKGDIPEGYSVSREKKERFSLILESASTNQTSMYLCASTPGGGMNTEAFFGQGTRLTVV.

The chain is built from TRBV19 and TRBJ1-1; D perhaps matches TRBD1 (5 bases). Trimming removed 5 bases at V and 1 base at J, with 11 bases between. This CDR3 is built from 14 residues. Germline V lookup: CDR1 LNHDA, CDR2 SQIVND (reference sequence). CDR3 sequence reads: CASSARATNTEAFF. The CDR3 nucleotides read TGTGCCAGTAGTGCCAGGGCAACGAACACTGAAGCTTTCTTT. Using reference TRBV19 and TRBJ1-1 for the parts outside the CDR3, the full variable domain is DGGITQSPKYLFRKEGQNVTLSCEQNLNHDAMYWYRQDPGQGLRLIYYSQIVNDFQKGDIAEGYSVSREKKESFPLTVTSAQKNPTAFYLCASSARATNTEAFFGQGTRLTVV.

The chain couples TRBV5-1 to TRBJ2-7, with 8 bases that match TRBD1. Trimming at V came to 2 bases and at J to 1 base, leaving 2 bases not matched to a gene. From germline, CDR1 is SGHRS and CDR2 YFSETQ. CDR3 size: 14 residues. DNA for the CDR3: TGCGCCAGCAGCTTTACAGGGGGGTCCTACGAGCAGTACTTC. This sequence encodes CASSFTGGSYEQYF. The full variable domain, in which reference TRBV5-1 and TRBJ2-7 provide the parts outside the CDR3, is KAGVTQTPRYLIKTRGQQVTLSCSPISGHRSVSWYQQTPGQGLQFLFEYFSETQRNKGNFPGRFSGRQFSNSRSEMNVSTLELGDSALYLCASSFTGGSYEQYFGPGTRLTVT.

The rearrangement joins TRBV7-3 to TRBJ2-1; TRBD1 matches at 7 bases. J lost 5 bases, V lost 4 bases, and 2 bases had no gene match. The CDR3 runs to 13 residues. In germline, CDR1 is SGHTA, CDR2 FQGTGA. The CDR3 DNA follows: TGTGCCAGCAGCTCGGGACAGAACAATGAGCAGTTCTTC. Protein sequence: CASSSGQNNEQFF.

The rearrangement joins TRBV6-5 to TRBJ2-3; 10 nucleotides match TRBD2. The J segment lost 5 bases and the V segment lost 7 bases, leaving 6 bases of the junction unmatched. Germline CDR1 and CDR2: MNHEY and SVGAGI. The CDR3 spans 14 residues. The CDR3 DNA sequence: TGTGCCAGCACCCCGGGACTAGCGAGAGATACGCAGTATTTT. As protein: CASTPGLARDTQYF.

In this sample, this clone turned up a few times. The rearrangement links TRBV2 to TRBJ2-6, with 9 bases aligning to TRBD1. V dropped 11 bases and J dropped 0; count of bases not matched to a gene: 5. CDR1 SNHLY and CDR2 FYNNEI come from the germline V gene. CDR3 length: 15 residues. The CDR3 DNA reads as TGTGCCTCCGGACAGGGGACCTCTGGGGCCAACGTCCTGACTTTC. Its protein product is CASGQGTSGANVLTF. The full variable domain, its missing parts supplied by reference TRBV2 and TRBJ2-6, is EPEVTQTPSHQVTQMGQEVILRCVPISNHLYFYWYRQILGQKVEFLVSFYNNEISEKSEIFDDQFSVERPDGSNFTLKIRSTKLEDSAMYFCASGQGTSGANVLTFGAGSRLTVL.

The rearrangement uses TRBV19 and TRBJ1-5; 7 bases are shared with TRBD1. J gave up 6 bases and V 6 bases, and 11 bases lay outside the gene matches. The CDR3 is 15 residues long. CDR1 and CDR2 (germline): LNHDA, SQIVND (reference sequence). CDR3 DNA: TGTGCCAGTAGAGACCGGGACAGCCTCAGTCAGCCCCAGCATTTT. This gives the protein CASRDRDSLSQPQHF.

The J gene is TRBJ2-3, the V gene TRBV5-6; 10 nucleotides match TRBD1. Germline trimming cut 4 bases from V and 0 bases from J; bases unmatched to any gene: 2. Germline-derived CDR1 and CDR2 are SGHDT and YYEEEE. The CDR3 is 15 amino acids. The CDR3 sequence is CASSGTGASTDTQYF. CDR3 bases: TGTGCCAGCAGCGGGACAGGGGCTAGCACAGATACGCAGTATTTT. The variable domain in full, with the rest retrieved from reference TRBV5-6 and TRBJ2-3, is DAGVTQSPTHLIKTRGQQVTLRCSPKSGHDTVSWYQQALGQGPQFIFQYYEEEERQRGNFPDRFSGHQFPNYSSELNVNALLLGDSALYLCASSGTGASTDTQYFGPGTRLTVL.

The chain carries TRBV3-1 (or the pseudogene TRBV3-2) and TRBJ2-1; tentatively, D is TRBD2 (5 bases). Germline V lookup: CDR1 LGHDT, CDR2 YNNKEL (reference sequence). This CDR3 contains 14 residues. Trimming removed 1 base from V and 7 bases from J, with 11 bases in between. CDR3 DNA sequence: TGTGCCAGCAGCCAAGCATCAGGAGGAAATGAGCAGTTCTTC. This codes for CASSQASGGNEQFF.